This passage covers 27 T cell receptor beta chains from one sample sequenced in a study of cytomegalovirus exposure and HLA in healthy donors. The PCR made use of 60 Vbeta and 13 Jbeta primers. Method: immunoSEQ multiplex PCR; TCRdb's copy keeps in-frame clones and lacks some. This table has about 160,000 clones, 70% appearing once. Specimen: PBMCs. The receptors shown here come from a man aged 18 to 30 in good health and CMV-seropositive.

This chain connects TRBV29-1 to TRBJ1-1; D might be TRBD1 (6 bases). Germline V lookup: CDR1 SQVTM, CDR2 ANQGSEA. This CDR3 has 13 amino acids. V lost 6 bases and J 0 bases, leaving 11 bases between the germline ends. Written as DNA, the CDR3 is TGCAGCGTCGTTGGACAGATGAACACTGAAGCTTTCTTT. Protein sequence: CSVVGQMNTEAFF.

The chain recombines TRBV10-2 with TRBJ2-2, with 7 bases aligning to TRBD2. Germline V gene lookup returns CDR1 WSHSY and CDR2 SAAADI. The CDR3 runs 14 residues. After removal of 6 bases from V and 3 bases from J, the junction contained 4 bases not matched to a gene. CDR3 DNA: TGCGCCAGCAGCGACCTAGCGGACACCGGGGAGCTGTTTTTT. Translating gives CASSDLADTGELFF.

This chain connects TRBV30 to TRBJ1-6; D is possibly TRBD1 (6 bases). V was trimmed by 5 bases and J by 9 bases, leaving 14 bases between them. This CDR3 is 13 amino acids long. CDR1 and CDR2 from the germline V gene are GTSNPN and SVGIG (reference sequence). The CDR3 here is CAWSQGVLSPLHF. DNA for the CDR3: TGTGCCTGGTCACAGGGAGTCCTTTCACCCCTCCACTTT. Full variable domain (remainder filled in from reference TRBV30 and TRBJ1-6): SQTIHQWPATLVQPVGSPLSLECTVEGTSNPNLYWYRQAAGRGLQLLFYSVGIGQISSEVPQNLSASRPQDRQFILSSKKLLLSDSGFYLCAWSQGVLSPLHFGNGTRLTVT.

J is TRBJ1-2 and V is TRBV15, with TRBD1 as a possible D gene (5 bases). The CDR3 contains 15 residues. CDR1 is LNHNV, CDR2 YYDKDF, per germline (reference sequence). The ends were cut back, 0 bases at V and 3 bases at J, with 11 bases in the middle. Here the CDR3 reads CATSRDQGSYYGYTF. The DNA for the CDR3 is TGTGCCACCAGCAGAGATCAGGGATCCTACTATGGCTACACCTTC.

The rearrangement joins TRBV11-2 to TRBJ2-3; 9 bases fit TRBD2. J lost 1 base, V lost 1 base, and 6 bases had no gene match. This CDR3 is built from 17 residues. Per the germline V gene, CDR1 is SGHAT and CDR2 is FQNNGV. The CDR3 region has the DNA TGTGCCAGCAGCTTAGGGAGGGCTAGCGGGGGCACAGATACGCAGTATTTT. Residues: CASSLGRASGGTDTQYF.

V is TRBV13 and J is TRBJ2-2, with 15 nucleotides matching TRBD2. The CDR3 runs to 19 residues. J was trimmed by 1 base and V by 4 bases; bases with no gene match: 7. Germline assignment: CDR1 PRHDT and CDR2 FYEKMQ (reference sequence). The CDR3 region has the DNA TGTGCCAGCAGCTCGGGACTAGCGGGGGGCCCCAAGAACACCGGGGAGCTGTTTTTT. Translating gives CASSSGLAGGPKNTGELFF.

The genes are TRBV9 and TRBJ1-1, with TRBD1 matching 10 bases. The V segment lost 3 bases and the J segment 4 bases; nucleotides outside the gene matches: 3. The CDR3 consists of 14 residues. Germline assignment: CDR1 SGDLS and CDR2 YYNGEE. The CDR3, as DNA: TGTGCCAGCAGCGCCGGGGACAGGGGCACTGAAGCTTTCTTT. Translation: CASSAGDRGTEAFF.

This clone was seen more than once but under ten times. In nucleotides, the CDR3 is TGTGCCAGCAGCGGCGAGGTACGAGCGGAGGACCTTCAATACAATGAGCAGTTCTTC. This codes for CASSGEVRAEDLQYNEQFF. The chain carries TRBV7-9 and TRBJ2-1, with D perhaps TRBD2 (5 bases). The CDR3 is 19 residues long. The germline CDR1 and CDR2 sequences are SEHNR and FQNEAQ (reference sequence). With 5 bases removed from V and 4 bases from J, the gap between germline ends came to 27 bases.

CDR3 bases: TGTGCCTGGACCCCACTTTCGGCCGGGGAGCTGTTTTTT. It specifies CAWTPLSAGELFF. V is TRBV30 and J is TRBJ2-2; D is ambiguous. CDR1 GTSNPN and CDR2 SVGIG come from the germline V gene (reference sequence). V dropped 4 bases and J dropped 6 bases, with 12 bases sitting between them. The CDR3 runs to 13 residues.

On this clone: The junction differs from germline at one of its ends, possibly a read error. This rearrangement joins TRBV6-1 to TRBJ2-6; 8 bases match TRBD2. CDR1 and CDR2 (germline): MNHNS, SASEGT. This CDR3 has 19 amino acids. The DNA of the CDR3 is TGTGCCAGCAGTGAAGCGCGGGGGGTAACTACCTCTTGGGCCAACGTCCTGACTTTC. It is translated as CASSEARGVTTSWANVLTF.

The CDR3 region is CAISDSGVQPQHF. As DNA, the CDR3 is TGTGCCATCAGTGATTCAGGGGTTCAGCCCCAGCATTTT. The J gene is TRBJ1-5, the V gene TRBV10-3, with a weak D call TRBD1 (6 bases). The CDR3 has 13 residues. Germline assignment: CDR1 ENHRY and CDR2 SYGVKD. The ends were cut back, 3 bases at V and 6 bases at J, with 9 bases in the middle.

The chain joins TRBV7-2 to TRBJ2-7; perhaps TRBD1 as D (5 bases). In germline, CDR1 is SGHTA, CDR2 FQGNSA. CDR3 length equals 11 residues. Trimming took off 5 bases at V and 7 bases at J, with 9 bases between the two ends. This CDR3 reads CASSQGIEQYV. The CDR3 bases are TGTGCCAGCAGCCAGGGTATAGAGCAGTACGTC.

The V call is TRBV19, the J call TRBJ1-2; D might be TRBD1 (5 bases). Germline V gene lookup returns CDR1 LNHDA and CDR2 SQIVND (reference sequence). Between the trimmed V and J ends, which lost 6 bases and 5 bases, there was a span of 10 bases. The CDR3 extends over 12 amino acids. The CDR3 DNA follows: TGTGCCAGTAGGCGGGGGAGGTATGGCTACACCTTC. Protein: CASRRGRYGYTF. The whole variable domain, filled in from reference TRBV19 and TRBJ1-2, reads DGGITQSPKYLFRKEGQNVTLSCEQNLNHDAMYWYRQDPGQGLRLIYYSQIVNDFQKGDIAEGYSVSREKKESFPLTVTSAQKNPTAFYLCASRRGRYGYTFGSGTRLTVV.

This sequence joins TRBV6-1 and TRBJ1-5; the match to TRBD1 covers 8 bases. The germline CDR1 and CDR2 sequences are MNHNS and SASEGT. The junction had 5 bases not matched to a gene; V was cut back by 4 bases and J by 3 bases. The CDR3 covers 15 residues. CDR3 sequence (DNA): TGTGCCAGCAGTGTCCAGGGGGCGGTCAATCAGCCCCAGCATTTT. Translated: CASSVQGAVNQPQHF.

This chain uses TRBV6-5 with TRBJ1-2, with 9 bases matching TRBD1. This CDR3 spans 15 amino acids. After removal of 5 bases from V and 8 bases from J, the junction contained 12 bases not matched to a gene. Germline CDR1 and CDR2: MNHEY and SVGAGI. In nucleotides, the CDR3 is TGTGCCAGCAGTCCGGACAGGGGAACTTATGAAGGCTACACCTTC. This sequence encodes CASSPDRGTYEGYTF.

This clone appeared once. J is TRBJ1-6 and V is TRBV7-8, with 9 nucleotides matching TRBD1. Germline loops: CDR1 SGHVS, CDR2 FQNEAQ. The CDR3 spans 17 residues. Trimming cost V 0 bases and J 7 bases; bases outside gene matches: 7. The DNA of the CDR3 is TGTGCCAGCAGCTTAGCGGGGACAGGGTATGGGAATTCACCCCTCCACTTT. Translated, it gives CASSLAGTGYGNSPLHF.

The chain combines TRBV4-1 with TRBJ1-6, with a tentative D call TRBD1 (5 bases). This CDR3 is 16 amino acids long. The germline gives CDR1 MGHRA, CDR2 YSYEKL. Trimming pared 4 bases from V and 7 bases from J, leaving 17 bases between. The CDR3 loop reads CASSLSPRGPNSPLHF. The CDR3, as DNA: TGCGCCAGCAGCCTCTCCCCTAGGGGCCCCAATTCACCCCTCCACTTT.

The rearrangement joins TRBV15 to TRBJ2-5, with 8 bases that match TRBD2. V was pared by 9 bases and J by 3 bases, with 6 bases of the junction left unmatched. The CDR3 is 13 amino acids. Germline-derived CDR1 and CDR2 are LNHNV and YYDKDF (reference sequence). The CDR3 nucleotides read TGTGCCACTTTTACTAGCGGCGAAGAGACCCAGTACTTC. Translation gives CATFTSGEETQYF.

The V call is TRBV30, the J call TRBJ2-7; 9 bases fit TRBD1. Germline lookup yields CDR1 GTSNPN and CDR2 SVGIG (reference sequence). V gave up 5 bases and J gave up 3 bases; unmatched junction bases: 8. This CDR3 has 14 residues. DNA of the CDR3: TGTGCCTGGGGGACAGGGATGCCCGGCTACGAGCAGTACGTC. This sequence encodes CAWGTGMPGYEQYV.

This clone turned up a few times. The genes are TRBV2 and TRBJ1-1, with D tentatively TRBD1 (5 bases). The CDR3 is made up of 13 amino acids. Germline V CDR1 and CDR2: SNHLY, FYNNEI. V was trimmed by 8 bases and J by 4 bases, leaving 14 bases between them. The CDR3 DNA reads TGTGCCAGCTCTAAAGGGGAAGGCACTGAAGCTTTCTTT. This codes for CASSKGEGTEAFF.

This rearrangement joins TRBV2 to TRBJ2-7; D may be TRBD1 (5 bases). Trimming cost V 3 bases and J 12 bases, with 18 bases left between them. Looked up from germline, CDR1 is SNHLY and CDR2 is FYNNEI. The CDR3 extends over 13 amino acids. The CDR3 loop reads CASSDFTVLRGYV. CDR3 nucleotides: TGTGCCAGCAGTGACTTTACAGTTCTAAGGGGGTACGTC.

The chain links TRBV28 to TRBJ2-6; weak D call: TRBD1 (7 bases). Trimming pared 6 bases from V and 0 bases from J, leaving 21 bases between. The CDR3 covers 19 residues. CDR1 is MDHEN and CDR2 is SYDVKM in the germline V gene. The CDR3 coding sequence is TGTGCCAGCAGCCCGGACAGGTGGGGGGTGAGCTCTGGGGCCAACGTCCTGACTTTC. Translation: CASSPDRWGVSSGANVLTF.

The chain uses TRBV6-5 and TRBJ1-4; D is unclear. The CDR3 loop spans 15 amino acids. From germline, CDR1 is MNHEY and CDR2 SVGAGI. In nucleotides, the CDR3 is TGTGCTACCGGAGCAGAGGGCGGACGGTCTGAAAAACTGTTTTTT. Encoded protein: CATGAEGGRSEKLFF.

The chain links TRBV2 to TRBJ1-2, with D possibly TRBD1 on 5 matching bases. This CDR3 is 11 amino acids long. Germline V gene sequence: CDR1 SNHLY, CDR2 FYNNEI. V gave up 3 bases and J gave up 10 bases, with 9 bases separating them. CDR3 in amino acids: CASSDRAPYTF. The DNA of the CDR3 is TGTGCCAGCAGTGACAGGGCCCCCTACACCTTC.

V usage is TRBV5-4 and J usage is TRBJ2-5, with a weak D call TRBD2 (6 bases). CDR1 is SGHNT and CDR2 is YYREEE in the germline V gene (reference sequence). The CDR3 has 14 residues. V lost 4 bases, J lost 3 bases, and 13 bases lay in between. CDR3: CASSPRREKETQYF. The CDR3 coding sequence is TGTGCCAGCAGCCCGCGCCGGGAGAAAGAGACCCAGTACTTC.

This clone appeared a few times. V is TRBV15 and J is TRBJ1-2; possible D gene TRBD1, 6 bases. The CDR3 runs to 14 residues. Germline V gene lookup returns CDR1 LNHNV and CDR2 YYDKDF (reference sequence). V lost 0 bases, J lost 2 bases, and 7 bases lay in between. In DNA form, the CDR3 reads TGTGCCACCAGCAGAGACAGGGGAAACTATGGCTACACCTTC. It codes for CATSRDRGNYGYTF. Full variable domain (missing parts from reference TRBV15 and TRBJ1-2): DAMVIQNPRYQVTQFGKPVTLSCSQTLNHNVMYWYQQKSSQAPKLLFHYYDKDFNNEADTPDNFQSRRPNTSFCFLDIRSPGLGDTAMYLCATSRDRGNYGYTFGSGTRLTVV.

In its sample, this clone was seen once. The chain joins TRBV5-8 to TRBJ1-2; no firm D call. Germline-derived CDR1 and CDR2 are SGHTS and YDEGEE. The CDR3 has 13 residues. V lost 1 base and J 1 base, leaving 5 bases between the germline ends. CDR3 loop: CASSLNSNYGYTF. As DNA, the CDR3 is TGTGCCAGCAGCTTGAACAGTAACTATGGCTACACCTTC.